A selection of T cell receptor beta chains follows, all from one sample in a study of chemoradiotherapy in HPV16-positive cancers. Data came from immunoSEQ multiplex PCR; TCRdb stores just in-frame clones and leaves some out. The data contain about 12,000 clones, approximately 87% of them seen just once; the ten biggest clones take up over 2.5%. This material consisted of blood, taken from a patient who underwent chemoradiotherapy. The receptors here all came from a human donor with HPV-associated anogenital cancer. The CDR3 runs from the conserved cysteine through the conserved F or W. D genes are given only for firm matches. Expanded clones are given a class, and other clones once, few, many or no size at all.

v_gene	j_gene	d_gene	abundance	CDR3aa	CDR3nt
TRBV7-6	TRBJ1-5	.	.	CASSLDPVNQPQHF	TGTGCCAGCAGCTTAGACCCAGTCAATCAGCCCCAGCATTTT
TRBV19	TRBJ2-3	TRBD1	.	CASSIHSDRVTDTQYF	TGTGCCAGTAGTATCCACTCGGACAGGGTCACAGATACGCAGTATTTT
TRBV5-1	TRBJ2-5	.	.	CASSFGQPSGETQYF	TGCGCCAGCAGCTTCGGTCAGCCTTCAGGGGAGACCCAGTACTTC
TRBV5-8	TRBJ2-3	.	.	CASSLVFGDTQYF	TGTGCCAGCAGCTTGGTCTTTGGAGATACGCAGTATTTT
TRBV15	TRBJ1-5	.	.	CATSRVATGIESNQPQHF	TGTGCCACCAGCAGAGTTGCCACAGGGATCGAAAGCAATCAGCCCCAGCATTTT
TRBV7-3	TRBJ2-2	.	.	CASSLTPSALRNTGELFF	TGTGCCAGCAGCTTAACCCCTTCGGCCCTCCGAAACACCGGGGAGCTGTTTTTT
TRBV23-1	TRBJ1-4	.	.	CASSHQAVSTNEKLFF	TGCGCCAGCAGTCATCAGGCAGTATCAACTAATGAAAAACTGTTTTTT
TRBV30	TRBJ2-3	.	.	CACTDPTDTQYF	TGTGCCTGCACGGACCCCACGGATACGCAGTATTTT
TRBV2	TRBJ1-2	.	once	CASSDITGYGYTF	TGTGCCAGCAGTGATATAACAGGGTATGGCTACACCTTC
TRBV7-3	TRBJ2-1	.	once	CASSTDSSGHYNEQFF	TGTGCCAGCAGCACGGACTCCTCGGGTCATTACAATGAGCAGTTCTTC
TRBV7-2	TRBJ1-1	.	.	CASSLGVSNTEAFF	TGTGCCAGCAGCTTAGGGGTCTCGAACACTGAAGCTTTCTTT
TRBV9	TRBJ1-1	.	.	CASSVDLNGPEAFF	TGTGCCAGCAGCGTAGACCTAAACGGTCCTGAAGCTTTCTTT
TRBV7-2	TRBJ1-1	.	.	CASSLLARGNTEAFF	TGTGCCAGCAGCTTACTAGCCAGGGGGAACACTGAAGCTTTCTTT
TRBV28	TRBJ1-5	.	.	CASRPPRLPTQPQHF	TGTGCCAGCAGACCTCCGAGACTCCCAACTCAGCCCCAGCATTTT
TRBV19	TRBJ2-5	.	once	CASSIGGTHQETQYF	TGTGCCAGTAGTATAGGAGGGACTCACCAAGAGACCCAGTACTTC
TRBV6-1	TRBJ1-5	.	.	CASRDSYNQPQHF	TGTGCCAGCAGGGACAGCTACAATCAGCCCCAGCATTTT
TRBV29-1	TRBJ2-7	.	.	CSVLERGKTYEQYF	TGCAGCGTTCTCGAACGCGGCAAGACCTACGAGCAGTACTTC